What follows is one T cell receptor (beta chain) and its context. Antigen: not known. Clones were read by immunoSEQ multiplex PCR, and TCRdb kept only the in-frame ones, dropping some. In the table there are 70,000 or so clones, about 88% of which are singletons. The source of the sample is a study of T cell clones after liver transplantation. Study-level points and caveats: Migration into the graft, not deletion, may explain lost graft donor-reactive T cells. Post-transplant, graft-donor-reactive CD4 TCRbeta sequences in blood dropped significantly in most of the 8 subjects. In two subjects, few donor cells limited the measurable donor-reactive repertoire. A larger donor-reactive than third-party decline suggested partial antigen-specific deletion.

With 4 bases clipped from V and 4 bases from J, the junction kept 5 bases outside the gene matches. CDR1 is LGHNA and CDR2 is YNFKEQ in the germline V gene. This CDR3 contains 16 residues. The material sequenced was CD4+ T cells from blood, taken before liver transplant. V is TRBV4-2 and J is TRBJ2-3; 13 bases map to TRBD2. This TCR was sampled from a human donor who received a liver transplant. CDR3 in DNA: TGTGCCAGCAGCCGATGGACTAGCGGGAGTTCAGATACGCAGTATTTT. It specifies CASSRWTSGSSDTQYF.